Listed below are T cell receptor beta chains from one sample, sequenced in a study of molecular identifiers for immune sequencing clone quantification. TCRdb ran MiXCR on the PCR reads and lists one entry per CDR3 protein. In the table there are roughly 97,000 distinct CDR3 sequences, 24% of which are singletons. The sample consisted of naive CD8+ T cells from blood, with Jurkat cell RNA spiked in. The source is a human donor in good health. Some libraries in this study had Jurkat cell RNA spiked in. CDR3s include the opening cysteine and the closing phenylalanine or tryptophan. Fields, in order: clone size, J gene, V gene, D gene, CDR3 DNA, CDR3 protein. D genes are given only for firm matches. Expanded clones are given a class, and other clones once, few, many or no size at all.

NA | TRBJ2-1 | TRBV3-1 | NA | TGTGCCAGCAGCCCGGGAACCGGGAGAGTTAGGGGCTCCTACAATGAGCAGTTCTTC | CASSPGTGRVRGSYNEQFF
many | TRBJ2-2 | TRBV30 | NA | TGTGCCTGGAACCCGACTAGTTCTGGGGAGCTGTTTTTT | CAWNPTSSGELFF
many | TRBJ2-3 | TRBV12-3/TRBV12-4 | NA | TGTGCCAGCAGGCGCCATTCAGGGGGGTTGACAGATACGCAGTATTTT | CASRRHSGGLTDTQYF
many | TRBJ2-3 | TRBV13 | TRBD2 | TGTGCCAGCAGCTCCGTCGGACTAGCGGGGGGTCGGGACACAGATACGCAGTATTTT | CASSSVGLAGGRDTDTQYF
many | TRBJ1-1 | TRBV19 | NA | TGTGCCAGTAAAGGGGGGATGAACACTGAAGCTTTCTTT | CASKGGMNTEAFF
many | TRBJ2-7 | TRBV5-4 | NA | TGTGCCAGCAGCGACCACCCGTCGCGGGACAGCTCTTTCTACGAGCAGTACTTC | CASSDHPSRDSSFYEQYF
many | TRBJ2-7 | TRBV5-1 | NA | TGCGCCAGCAGATGGGGCCAGGACGAGCAGTACTTC | CASRWGQDEQYF
many | TRBJ1-1 | TRBV12-3/TRBV12-4 | NA | TGTGCCAGCAGTTTGTCGGGTTTCGGAGCTTTCTTT | CASSLSGFGAFF
NA | TRBJ1-1 | TRBV23-1 | NA | TGCGCCAGCAGTCAATCCGAGGGGGGTGGGACTGAAGCTTTCTTT | CASSQSEGGGTEAFF
few | TRBJ2-7 | TRBV27 | TRBD1 | TGTGCCAGCAGTGTCGGGACAGGGGGGATCTGCGAGCAGTACTTC | CASSVGTGGICEQYF
NA | TRBJ1-1 | TRBV12-3/TRBV12-4 | NA | TGTGCCAGCAGTTTAAGCCTGGGGGGCACTGAAGCTTTCTTT | CASSLSLGGTEAFF
many | TRBJ1-6 | TRBV6-1 | TRBD1 | TGTGCCAGCAGTGAGACAGGGGTGATCAATTCACCCCTCCACTTT | CASSETGVINSPLHF
NA | TRBJ2-5 | TRBV3-1 | NA | TGTGCCAGCAGCCAAGATTCGGCCCTCGGAGAGCCCCAGTACTTC | CASSQDSALGEPQYF
NA | TRBJ2-7 | TRBV3-2 | NA | TGTGCCAGCAGCCAAGATCTACCGGCAGCGGCCTACGAGCAGTACTTC | CASSQDLPAAAYEQYF
NA | TRBJ2-7 | TRBV3-2 | NA | TGTGCCCGCCGCCCACAGTCCGCCGAGCAGTACTTC | CARRPQSAEQYF
NA | TRBJ2-1 | TRBV29-1 | NA | TGCAGCGTTGTATCCTCCTACAATGAGCAGTTCTTC | CSVVSSYNEQFF
many | TRBJ1-1 | TRBV20-1 | NA | TGCAGTGCTAGCTGGCAGGAGAACACTGAAGCTTTCTTT | CSASWQENTEAFF
NA | TRBJ2-1 | TRBV6-5 | NA | TGTGCCAGCAGTTACACTAGACCAGCCGATGAGCAGTTCTTC | CASSYTRPADEQFF
NA | TRBJ2-5 | TRBV20-1 | NA | TGCAGTGCTAGCCCGTCGGGCCAAGAGACCCAGTACTTC | CSASPSGQETQYF
NA | TRBJ2-5 | TRBV9 | NA | TGTGCCAGCAGCGCAACGCAGGCCAGTGGGCAAGAGACCCAGTGCTTC | CASSATQASGQETQCF
many | TRBJ2-3 | TRBV9 | NA | TGTGCCAGCAGCGTTGGTGTTCATAGCTCAGATACGCAGTATTTT | CASSVGVHSSDTQYF
many | TRBJ1-5 | TRBV6-2/TRBV6-3 | NA | TGTGCCAGCAGTTACGAATCCTTCCAGCCCCAGCATTTT | CASSYESFQPQHF
NA | TRBJ2-7 | TRBV12-3/TRBV12-4 | NA | TGTGCCAGCAGTTGGGGCTTCAACTACGAGCAGTACTTC | CASSWGFNYEQYF
many | TRBJ1-3 | TRBV6-2/TRBV6-3 | TRBD1 | TGTGCCAGCAGTTACGCCCGGGACAGCTCTGGAAACACCATATATTTT | CASSYARDSSGNTIYF
many | TRBJ1-4 | TRBV7-2 | NA | TGTGCCAGCAGCGCTCGGGGCCCCCCTGAAAAACTGTTTTTT | CASSARGPPEKLFF
many | TRBJ1-1 | TRBV7-6 | NA | TGTGCCAGCAGCTTAGGCCCAACAGGGATGAACACTGAAGCTTTCTTT | CASSLGPTGMNTEAFF